These T cell receptor beta chains were read from a single sample in a study of shared clonotypes between healthy human individuals. Sequenced by immunoSEQ multiplex PCR; TCRdb stores in-frame clones only, minus some. In the table there are approximately 320,000 clones, about 74% of which are singletons. The sequencing input was memory CD4+ T cells sorted from blood. These receptors came from a man under 40 in good health. The CDR3 runs from the conserved cysteine through the conserved F or W.

v_gene	j_gene	CDR3aa
TRBV5-1	TRBJ1-2	CASSLAGSSYTF
TRBV15	TRBJ2-5	CATSRDSTGGVETQYF
TRBV9	TRBJ2-1	CASSGTVEPSSYNEQFF
TRBV11-3	TRBJ1-1	CASSLGGSRRTEAFF
TRBV9	TRBJ2-5	CASSVAVGGKETQYF
TRBV7-2	TRBJ2-1	CASSLQSEEQFF
TRBV27	TRBJ2-6	CASSLRPLAGANVLTF
TRBV2	TRBJ2-7	CASSGTLGQVSYEQYF
TRBV7-2	TRBJ2-1	CASSLAPRGGDEQFF
TRBV15	TRBJ1-3	CATSTIGHNSGNTIYF
TRBV28	TRBJ1-2	CASTNNYGYTF
TRBV19	TRBJ2-1	CASRRTSVFNEQFF
TRBV5-7	TRBJ2-3	CASSFQVNPSTDTQYF
TRBV29-1	TRBJ2-7	CSVTTSGSTYEQYF
TRBV5-4	TRBJ2-7	CASSESDRSYEQYF
TRBV7-2	TRBJ2-2	CASTHTGELFF
TRBV7-3	TRBJ1-1	CASSLPKNRDRGLATEAFF
TRBV7-2	TRBJ2-7	CASSSAVNSYEQYF
TRBV11-2	TRBJ2-4	CASSFVQGKKNIQYF
TRBV5-1	TRBJ2-7	CASSESPASPSSYEQYF
TRBV5-6	TRBJ2-3	CASSFPGGSTDTQYF
TRBV5-1	TRBJ2-1	CASSLDRGGSYNEQFF
TRBV5-4	TRBJ2-3	CASSLRQGESDTQYF
TRBV7-3	TRBJ2-1	CASSSTGGSLYNEQFF
TRBV6-6	TRBJ2-7	CASSDSNSYEQYF
TRBV30	TRBJ1-5	CAWTPGGQGNQPQHF
TRBV9	TRBJ2-2	CASSVGNLDTGELFF
TRBV15	TRBJ2-6	CATSRDTASGSGANVLTF
TRBV2	TRBJ2-3	CASSGLAGGADTQYF
TRBV5-1	TRBJ2-7	CASSLASGSSYEQYF
TRBV9	TRBJ2-1	CASSFQGRDRNEQFF
TRBV28	TRBJ1-5	CASSFGGSGQPQHF
TRBV18	TRBJ2-3	CASSGSGREDTQYF
TRBV7-2	TRBJ1-1	CASSVNTEAFF
TRBV5-4	TRBJ1-6	CASRRQGFGTNSPLHF
TRBV20-1	TRBJ2-7	CSASSPGEQYF
TRBV18	TRBJ2-1	CASSPGNGNEQFF
TRBV5-1	TRBJ1-3	CASSRWTGPNSGNTIYF
TRBV18	TRBJ2-5	CASSPTVRTGKETQYF
TRBV2	TRBJ1-1	CASRNPLMEAGNTEAFF
TRBV25-1	TRBJ1-1	CASSDWGLNTEAFF
TRBV2	TRBJ2-4	CASDRDKNIQYF